This T cell receptor beta chain was obtained from a study of Graves' ophthalmopathy and Graves' hyperthyroidism. The CDR3 runs 13 residues. Germline V gene lookup returns CDR1 WNHNN and CDR2 SYGVQD (reference sequence). The V end lost 3 bases, the J end lost 2 bases, and 8 bases lay between the germline ends. RNA transcripts were the template, and TCR beta CDR3 regions were amplified from them. First-round RT-PCR employed HTBI primers, with a second-round multiplex PCR after it. TCRdb re-derived calls from the multiplex PCR reads in MiXCR, one entry per CDR3 protein. The top ten clones hold roughly 6% of a sample with more than 150,000 distinct CDR3 sequences, 30% to 45% of them seen once. This clonotype has a count of ten or more. Ophthalmopathy was moderately-to-severely active, CAS at least 3, NOSPECS at least 4, lasting under 3 months.

Specimen: peripheral blood. This receptor was taken from a woman aged 40-49 years with Graves' ophthalmopathy. The chain links TRBV10-1 to TRBJ2-7; TRBD2 is a possible D gene (5 bases). The CDR3 coding sequence is TGCGCCAGCAGTGAAGCGGTCCCCTACGAGCAGTACTTC. Encoded protein: CASSEAVPYEQYF.